This TCR beta chain was sequenced for a study of T cell responses to AZD1222 COVID-19 vaccine. The data were produced by immunoSEQ multiplex PCR, yet TCRdb's version contains in-frame clones alone and is incomplete. The sample carries about 92,000 clones, approximately 90% recorded once. A remark on this clone: Its antigen is as yet unknown.

Unmatched junction bases numbered 7, after V lost 7 bases and J lost 10 bases. Germline-derived CDR1 and CDR2 are MDHEN and SYDVKM. This CDR3 has 13 amino acids. Study-wide results and caveats: Across spike, vaccine-associated CD4 TCRs were found, dominant at 160-218 and 743-854.

The clonotype comes from an adult in good health. This chain joins TRBV28 and TRBJ1-1, with 12 positions matching TRBD1. Sequences were derived from peripheral blood, sampled on day 0 of AZD1222 vaccination. CDR3 DNA: TGTGCCAGCACTACGGGACAGGGGGCGCGAGCTTTCTTT. It encodes CASTTGQGARAFF.